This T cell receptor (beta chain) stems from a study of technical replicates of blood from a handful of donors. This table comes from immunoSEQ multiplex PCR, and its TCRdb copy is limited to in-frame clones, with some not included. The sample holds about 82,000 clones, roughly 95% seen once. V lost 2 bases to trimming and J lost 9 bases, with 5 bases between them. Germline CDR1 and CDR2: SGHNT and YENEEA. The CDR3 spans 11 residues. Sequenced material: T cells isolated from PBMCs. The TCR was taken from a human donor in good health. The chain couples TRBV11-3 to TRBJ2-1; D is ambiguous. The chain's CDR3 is CASSLFGEQFF. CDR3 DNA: TGTGCCAGCAGCTTATTCGGTGAGCAGTTCTTC.